The rows below give T cell receptor beta chains drawn from one sample of a study of control samples from healthy donors and cancer patients. The protocol was immunoSEQ multiplex PCR, while the TCRdb copy is restricted to in-frame clones and leaves out a portion. The sample shows under 110,000 clones, roughly 91% of them seen only once. Sequenced: blood. These receptors came from a man under 40 in good health. The CDR3 runs from the conserved cysteine through the conserved F or W. Each record gives: V gene, clone size, D gene, J gene, CDR3 DNA, CDR3 protein. The D gene is left open where the match is weak. Rows give clone size only sometimes, using once, few, many, or a class for an expanded clone.

V: TRBV10-3
size: NA
D: NA
J: TRBJ1-5
DNA: TGTGCCATCAAGGAGTCAGGGGAGGATCAGCCCCAGCATTTT
CDR3: CAIKESGEDQPQHF

V: TRBV6-6
size: NA
D: TRBD2
J: TRBJ2-2
DNA: TGTGCCAGCAGTCCCTACCGGGCGGGAGGGGCCGGGGAGCTGTTTTTT
CDR3: CASSPYRAGGAGELFF

V: TRBV24-1
size: once
D: NA
J: TRBJ2-6
DNA: TGTGCCACCAGTGATTTGGATGGGTCTAGGGCCAACGTCCTGACTTTC
CDR3: CATSDLDGSRANVLTF

V: TRBV2
size: NA
D: NA
J: TRBJ1-5
DNA: TGTGCCAGCAGCAGCCGACGTGGGACGGGGGGCAATCAGCCCCAGCATTTT
CDR3: CASSSRRGTGGNQPQHF

V: TRBV11-2
size: NA
D: TRBD1
J: TRBJ2-6
DNA: TGTGCCAGCAGCTCGACAGGGGACCTCTCTGGGGCCAACGTCCTGACTTTC
CDR3: CASSSTGDLSGANVLTF

V: TRBV4-3
size: NA
D: NA
J: TRBJ2-3
DNA: TGCGCCAGCAGCCAAGGGTGGAGGGTAGGAGATACGCAGTATTTT
CDR3: CASSQGWRVGDTQYF

V: TRBV14
size: once
D: TRBD1
J: TRBJ2-1
DNA: TGTGCCAGCAGCCAAGCGGGACAGGGGGCGTATGAGCAGTTCTTC
CDR3: CASSQAGQGAYEQFF

V: TRBV29-1
size: NA
D: TRBD2
J: TRBJ2-5
DNA: TGCAGCGTTGAAGGGACTAGCGGGGGGGCCGGGGAGACCCAGTACTTC
CDR3: CSVEGTSGGAGETQYF

V: TRBV5-1
size: NA
D: TRBD1
J: TRBJ1-1
DNA: TGCGCCAGCAGCTTGACAGGGGATGGATCGAACACTGAAGCTTTCTTT
CDR3: CASSLTGDGSNTEAFF

V: TRBV28
size: NA
D: NA
J: TRBJ1-5
DNA: TGTGCCAGCACCCTAACCCAGGGGACTCAGCCCCAGCATTTT
CDR3: CASTLTQGTQPQHF

V: TRBV2
size: NA
D: NA
J: TRBJ1-5
DNA: TGTGCCAGCAGTTACACAGGAAATCAGCCCCAGCATTTT
CDR3: CASSYTGNQPQHF

V: TRBV28
size: NA
D: NA
J: TRBJ1-2
DNA: TGTGCCAGCAGTTTAACGGGGTATGGCTACACCTTC
CDR3: CASSLTGYGYTF

V: TRBV7-3
size: NA
D: NA
J: TRBJ2-2
DNA: TGTGCCAGCAGCTTTACGCAGGTGGGGGGTACGAACACCGGGGAGCTGTTTTTT
CDR3: CASSFTQVGGTNTGELFF

V: TRBV10-2
size: NA
D: NA
J: TRBJ1-5
DNA: TGCGCCAGCACTCCTCTCCCCGCTCAGCCCCAGCATTTT
CDR3: CASTPLPAQPQHF

V: TRBV5-6
size: NA
D: NA
J: TRBJ1-2
DNA: TGTGCCAGCAGCTTGGCTCGACAGTCGGTCACCTTC
CDR3: CASSLARQSVTF

V: TRBV30
size: NA
D: TRBD2
J: TRBJ2-1
DNA: TGTGCCTGGAGTTGGACTAGCGGGGGCTCCTACAATGAGCAGTTCTTC
CDR3: CAWSWTSGGSYNEQFF

V: TRBV3-1/TRBV3-2
size: NA
D: TRBD1
J: TRBJ2-5
DNA: TGTGCCAGCAGTTTGGACAGGGGGTATAGTGGAGAGACCCAGTACTTC
CDR3: CASSLDRGYSGETQYF

V: TRBV30
size: NA
D: NA
J: TRBJ1-5
DNA: TGTGCCTGGAGTATCGGTGGGAATCAGCCCCAGCATTTT
CDR3: CAWSIGGNQPQHF

V: TRBV29-1
size: NA
D: TRBD1
J: TRBJ1-5
DNA: TGCAGCGTTGCCGGGACAGGGCAAGGTAGCAATCAGCCCCAGCATTTT
CDR3: CSVAGTGQGSNQPQHF

V: TRBV7-3
size: NA
D: NA
J: TRBJ1-2
DNA: TGTGCCAGCAGCTCCGGTTTAGGCCTCTATGGCTACACCTTC
CDR3: CASSSGLGLYGYTF

V: TRBV27
size: NA
D: TRBD2
J: TRBJ2-1
DNA: TGTGCCAGCAGTACCTTTAGCGGGAGAAGGTACAATGAGCAGTTCTTC
CDR3: CASSTFSGRRYNEQFF

V: TRBV7-8
size: NA
D: NA
J: TRBJ2-3
DNA: TGTGCCAGCAGCTCCGAACAGAAAGATACGCAGTATTTT
CDR3: CASSSEQKDTQYF

V: TRBV12-5
size: few
D: TRBD2
J: TRBJ2-1
DNA: TGTGCTAGTGGTGTCGGGACTAGCGGGGGCAATGAGCAGTTCTTC
CDR3: CASGVGTSGGNEQFF

V: TRBV6-2/TRBV6-3
size: once
D: TRBD1
J: TRBJ2-4
DNA: TGTGCCAGCAGTTCTGGGACAGAAAACATTCAGTACTTC
CDR3: CASSSGTENIQYF

V: TRBV7-2
size: NA
D: NA
J: TRBJ2-1
DNA: TGTGCCAGCAGCTTAGCGGCCTACAATGAGCAGTTCTTC
CDR3: CASSLAAYNEQFF

V: TRBV7-2
size: few
D: NA
J: TRBJ1-3
DNA: TGTGCCAGCAGCTTATCGGGAGGGAGCTCTGGAAACACCATATATTTT
CDR3: CASSLSGGSSGNTIYF

V: TRBV12-5
size: NA
D: NA
J: TRBJ1-1
DNA: TGTGCTAGTGGAGGGGGGCCGGCCAACACTGAAGCTTTCTTT
CDR3: CASGGGPANTEAFF

V: TRBV7-3
size: NA
D: NA
J: TRBJ1-1
DNA: TGTGCCAGCAGCCCCTGGGGGACCTTCGGCACTGAAGCTTTCTTT
CDR3: CASSPWGTFGTEAFF

V: TRBV9
size: NA
D: NA
J: TRBJ2-3
DNA: TGTGCCAGCAGCGATGGACTGATTACAGATACGCAGTATTTT
CDR3: CASSDGLITDTQYF

V: TRBV18
size: NA
D: NA
J: TRBJ2-7
DNA: TGTGCCAGCTCACGCATAGGGGGGGGAAAGTCCTACGAGCAGTACTTC
CDR3: CASSRIGGGKSYEQYF

V: TRBV19
size: NA
D: NA
J: TRBJ1-6
DNA: TGTGCCAGTAATTCCGGACGGGGGACTTCACCCCTCCACTTT
CDR3: CASNSGRGTSPLHF

V: TRBV7-6
size: NA
D: NA
J: TRBJ2-5
DNA: TGTGCCAGCAGCAAGGGAAGACAAGAGACCCAGTACTTC
CDR3: CASSKGRQETQYF

V: TRBV18
size: NA
D: TRBD1
J: TRBJ1-1
DNA: TGTGCCAGTTCAGGACAGGGGGCGGGTACTGAAGCTTTCTTT
CDR3: CASSGQGAGTEAFF

V: TRBV9
size: NA
D: TRBD2
J: TRBJ2-4
DNA: TGTGCCAGCAGCGGAGATTATACTAGCGGGGGAGGGGTGGCCAAAAACATTCAGTACTTC
CDR3: CASSGDYTSGGGVAKNIQYF

V: TRBV6-5
size: NA
D: NA
J: TRBJ1-1
DNA: TGTGCCGCCGGGGCCTTGAACACTGAAGCTTTCTTT
CDR3: CAAGALNTEAFF

V: TRBV6-1
size: NA
D: NA
J: TRBJ2-2
DNA: TGTGCCAGCAGTGAATATAAGGGGGGTTTGGGCACCGGGGAGCTGTTTTTT
CDR3: CASSEYKGGLGTGELFF

V: TRBV29-1
size: NA
D: NA
J: TRBJ1-1
DNA: TGCAGCGTTGCAGGGAGACCTGAAGCTTTCTTT
CDR3: CSVAGRPEAFF

V: TRBV27
size: NA
D: NA
J: TRBJ1-5
DNA: TGTGCCAGCAGTTTAGTCGCAGGGGCCCAGCCCCAGCATTTT
CDR3: CASSLVAGAQPQHF

V: TRBV9
size: NA
D: NA
J: TRBJ2-1
DNA: TGTGCCAGCAGCGACGGGGGTTGGAGCAATGAGCAGTTCTTC
CDR3: CASSDGGWSNEQFF